The source of this T cell receptor beta chain is a study of Ad26.COV2.S vaccination and SARS-CoV-2 variants. Across the whole study: Dosing was one shot or two shots 56 days apart.

Using immunoSEQ multiplex PCR, the repertoire was profiled, and TCRdb retains in-frame clones only, with some absent. The data contain about 470,000 clones, around 91% of them singletons. Notes on the study in general: Non-spike TCR breadth was similar in vaccine and placebo recipients.

Treatment reported: 15 to 20 received Ad26.COV2.S at low or high dose, single or two shots; several received placebo; per-sample allocation not given. The investigators took samples on day 63 after the first vaccine or placebo injection. The individual, an adult aged 18-55 years, was a donor in Boston. In regard to this clone: Its antigen remains unknown.

This sequence originates from a person between 18 and 60 years old who received the Ad26.COV2.S COVID-19 vaccine or a placebo. The specimen was peripheral blood, collected in a trial of Ad26.COV2.S vaccine versus placebo.

CDR3 in DNA: TGTGCCAGCAGTTACGGGGGGCCCACCGACCTGTTTTTT. Its protein is CASSYGGPTDLFF. V is TRBV6-5 and J is TRBJ1-4; TRBD1 might be the D (6 bases). Germline V lookup: CDR1 MNHEY, CDR2 SVGAGI. The CDR3 totals 13 residues. Trimming took 2 bases from V and 14 from J, leaving 15 bases between them.